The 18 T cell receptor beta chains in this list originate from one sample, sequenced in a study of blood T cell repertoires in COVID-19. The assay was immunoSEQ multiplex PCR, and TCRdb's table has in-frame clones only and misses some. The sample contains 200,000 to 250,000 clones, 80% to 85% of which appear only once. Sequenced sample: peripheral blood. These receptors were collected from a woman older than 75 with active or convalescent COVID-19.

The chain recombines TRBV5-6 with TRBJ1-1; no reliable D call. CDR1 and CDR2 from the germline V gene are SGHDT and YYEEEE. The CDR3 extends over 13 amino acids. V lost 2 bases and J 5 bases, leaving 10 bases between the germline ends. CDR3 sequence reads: CASSLYGVTEAFF. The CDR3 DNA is TGTGCCAGCAGCTTATACGGGGTGACTGAAGCTTTCTTT. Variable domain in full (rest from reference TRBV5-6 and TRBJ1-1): DAGVTQSPTHLIKTRGQQVTLRCSPKSGHDTVSWYQQALGQGPQFIFQYYEEEERQRGNFPDRFSGHQFPNYSSELNVNALLLGDSALYLCASSLYGVTEAFFGQGTRLTVV.

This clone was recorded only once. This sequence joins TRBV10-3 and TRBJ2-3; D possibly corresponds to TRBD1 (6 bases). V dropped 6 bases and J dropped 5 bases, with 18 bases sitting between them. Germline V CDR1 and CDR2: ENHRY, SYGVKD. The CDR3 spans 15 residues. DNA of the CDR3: TGTGCCATCAGAGCCGACGGGACACCGGGAGATACGCAGTATTTT. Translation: CAIRADGTPGDTQYF.

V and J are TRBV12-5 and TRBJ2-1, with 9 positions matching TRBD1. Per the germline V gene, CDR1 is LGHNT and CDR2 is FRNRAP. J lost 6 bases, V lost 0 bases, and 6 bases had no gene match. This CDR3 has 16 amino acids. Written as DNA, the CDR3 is TGTGCTAGTGGTTTGGTACCGGGACAGGGTTTCAATGAGCAGTTCTTC. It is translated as CASGLVPGQGFNEQFF.

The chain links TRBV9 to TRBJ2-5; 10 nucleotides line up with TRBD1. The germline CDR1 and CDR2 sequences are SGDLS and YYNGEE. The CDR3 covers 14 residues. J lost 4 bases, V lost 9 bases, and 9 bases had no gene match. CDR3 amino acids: CATNRQGAGETQYF. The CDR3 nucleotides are TGTGCCACCAACCGACAGGGGGCAGGAGAGACCCAGTACTTC.

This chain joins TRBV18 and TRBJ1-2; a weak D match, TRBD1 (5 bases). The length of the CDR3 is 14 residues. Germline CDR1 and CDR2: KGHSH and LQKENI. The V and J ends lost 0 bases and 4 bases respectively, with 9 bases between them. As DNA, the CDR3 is TGTGCCAGCTCACCACCGAACAGGATCTATGGCTACACCTTC. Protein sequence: CASSPPNRIYGYTF.

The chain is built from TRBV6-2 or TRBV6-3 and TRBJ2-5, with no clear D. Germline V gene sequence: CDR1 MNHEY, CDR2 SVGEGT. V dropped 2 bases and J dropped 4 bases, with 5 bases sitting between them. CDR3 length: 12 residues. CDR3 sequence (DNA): TGTGCCAGCAGTTACGCCAGAGAGACCCAGTACTTC. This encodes CASSYARETQYF.

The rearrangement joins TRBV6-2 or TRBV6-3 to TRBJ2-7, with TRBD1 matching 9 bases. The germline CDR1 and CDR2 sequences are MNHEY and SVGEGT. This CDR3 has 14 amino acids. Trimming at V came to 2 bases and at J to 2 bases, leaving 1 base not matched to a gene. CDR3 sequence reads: CASSYRQGAYEQYF. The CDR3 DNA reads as TGTGCCAGCAGTTACAGACAGGGGGCCTACGAGCAGTACTTC.

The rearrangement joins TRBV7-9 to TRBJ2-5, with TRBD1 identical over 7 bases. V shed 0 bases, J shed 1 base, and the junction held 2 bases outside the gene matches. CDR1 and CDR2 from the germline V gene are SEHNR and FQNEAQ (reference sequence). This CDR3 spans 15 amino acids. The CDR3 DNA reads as TGTGCCAGCAGCTTAGCCACAGGGGTCCAAGAGACCCAGTACTTC. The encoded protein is CASSLATGVQETQYF.

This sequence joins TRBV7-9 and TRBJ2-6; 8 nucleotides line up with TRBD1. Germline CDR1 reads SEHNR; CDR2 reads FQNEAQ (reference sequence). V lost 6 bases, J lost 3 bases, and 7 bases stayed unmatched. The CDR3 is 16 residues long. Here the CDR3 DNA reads TGTGCCAGCAGTTCGGACAGGGTTTATGGGGCCAACGTCCTGACTTTC. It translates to CASSSDRVYGANVLTF.

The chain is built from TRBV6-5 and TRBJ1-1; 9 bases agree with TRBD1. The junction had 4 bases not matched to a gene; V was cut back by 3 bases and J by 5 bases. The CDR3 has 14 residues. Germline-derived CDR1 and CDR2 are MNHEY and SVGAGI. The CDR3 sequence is CASSYDRGGTEAFF. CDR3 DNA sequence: TGTGCCAGCAGTTATGACAGGGGGGGAACTGAAGCTTTCTTT.

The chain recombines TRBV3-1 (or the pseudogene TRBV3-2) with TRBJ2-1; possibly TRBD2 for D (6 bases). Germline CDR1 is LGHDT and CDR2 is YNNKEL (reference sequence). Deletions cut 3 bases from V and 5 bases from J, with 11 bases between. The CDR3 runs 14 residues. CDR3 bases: TGTGCCAGCAGCCAGAGGACTACGAACAATGAGCAGTTCTTC. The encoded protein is CASSQRTTNNEQFF.

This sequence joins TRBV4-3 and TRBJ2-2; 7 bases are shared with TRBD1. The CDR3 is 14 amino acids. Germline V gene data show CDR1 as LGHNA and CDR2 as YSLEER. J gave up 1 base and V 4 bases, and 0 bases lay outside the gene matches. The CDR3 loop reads CASSRTGNTGELFF. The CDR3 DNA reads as TGCGCCAGCAGCCGGACAGGGAACACCGGGGAGCTGTTTTTT.

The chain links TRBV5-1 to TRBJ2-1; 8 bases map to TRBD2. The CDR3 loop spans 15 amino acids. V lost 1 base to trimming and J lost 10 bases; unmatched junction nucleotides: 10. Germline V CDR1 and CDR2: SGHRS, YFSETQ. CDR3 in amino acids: CASSLTSGFAEEQFF. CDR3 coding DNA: TGCGCCAGCAGCTTGACTAGCGGTTTCGCTGAGGAGCAGTTCTTC.

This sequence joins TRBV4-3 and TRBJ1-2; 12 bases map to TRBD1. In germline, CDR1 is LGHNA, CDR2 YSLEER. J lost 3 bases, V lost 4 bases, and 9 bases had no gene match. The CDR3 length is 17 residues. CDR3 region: CASSPVPGQGADYGYTF. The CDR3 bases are TGCGCCAGCAGCCCCGTCCCGGGACAGGGGGCGGACTATGGCTACACCTTC.

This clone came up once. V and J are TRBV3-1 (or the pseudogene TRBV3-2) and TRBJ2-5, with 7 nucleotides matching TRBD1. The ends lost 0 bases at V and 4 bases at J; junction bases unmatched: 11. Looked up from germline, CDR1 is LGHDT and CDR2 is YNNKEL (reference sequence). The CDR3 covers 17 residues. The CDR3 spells CASSQDMPTGVRETQYF. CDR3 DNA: TGTGCCAGCAGCCAAGATATGCCCACAGGGGTGAGAGAGACCCAGTACTTC.

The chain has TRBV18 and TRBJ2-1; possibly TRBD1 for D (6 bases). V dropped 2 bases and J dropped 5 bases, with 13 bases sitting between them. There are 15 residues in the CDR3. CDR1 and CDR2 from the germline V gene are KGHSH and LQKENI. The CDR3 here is CASSPTTQGDNEQFF. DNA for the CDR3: TGTGCCAGCTCACCAACCACACAGGGAGACAATGAGCAGTTCTTC.

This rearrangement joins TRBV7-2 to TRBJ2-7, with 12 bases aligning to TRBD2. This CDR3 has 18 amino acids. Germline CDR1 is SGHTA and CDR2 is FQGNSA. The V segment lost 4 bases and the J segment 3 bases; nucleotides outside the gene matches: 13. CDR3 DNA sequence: TGTGCCAGCAGCTCACCCTCCCCTAGCGGGAGGGTTAGCTACGAGCAGTACTTC. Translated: CASSSPSPSGRVSYEQYF.

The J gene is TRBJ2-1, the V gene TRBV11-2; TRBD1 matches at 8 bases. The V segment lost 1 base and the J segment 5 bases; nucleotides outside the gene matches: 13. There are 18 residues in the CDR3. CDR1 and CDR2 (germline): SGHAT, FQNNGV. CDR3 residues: CASSLVRTGPGYHNEQFF. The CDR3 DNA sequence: TGTGCCAGCAGCTTAGTCCGGACAGGGCCAGGCTACCACAATGAGCAGTTCTTC.